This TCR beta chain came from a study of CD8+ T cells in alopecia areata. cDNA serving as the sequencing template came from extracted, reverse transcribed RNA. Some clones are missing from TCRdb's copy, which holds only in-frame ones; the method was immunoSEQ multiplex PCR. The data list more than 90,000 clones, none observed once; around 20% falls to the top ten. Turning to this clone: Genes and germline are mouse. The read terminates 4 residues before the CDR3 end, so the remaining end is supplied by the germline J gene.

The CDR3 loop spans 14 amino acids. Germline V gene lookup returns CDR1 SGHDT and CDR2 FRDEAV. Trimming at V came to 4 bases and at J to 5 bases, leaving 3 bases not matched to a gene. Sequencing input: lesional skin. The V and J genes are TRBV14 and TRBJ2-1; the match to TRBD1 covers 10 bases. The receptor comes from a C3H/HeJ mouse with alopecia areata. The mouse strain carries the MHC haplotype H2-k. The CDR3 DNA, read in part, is TGTGCCAGCAGTGGGACAGGGGTGGATGCT. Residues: CASSGTGVDA. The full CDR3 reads CASSGTGVDAEQFF.